Below, 19 T cell receptor delta chains from the same sample are listed, as sequenced in a study of gamma delta lymphoproliferative disorders and STAT genes listed by TCRdb under 2018. Library preparation was by multiplex PCR. These reads were obtained on an Illumina MiSeq. TCRdb called clones anew from the public reads via CATT; matching DNA rows were later pooled. This sample comprises approximately 2,200 delta-chain clones, approximately 1.5% of them detected only once. The top ten clones comprise roughly half of the sample. For both patients and controls, peripheral blood mononuclear cells were isolated, and the genomic DNA from these cells was used for TCR sequencing. The sample comprised blood. The receptor set was obtained from a human donor in good health.

This clone was seen only a few times. A read error is the likely source, as a far larger clone sits one nucleotide away. The same CDR3 also results from other DNA sequences found in this sample. The chain employs TRDV2 and TRDJ1; 7 positions agree with TRDD3. Germline values: CDR1 GEAIGNYY, CDR2 EKD. The CDR3 has 18 residues. The CDR3 loop reads CACDTEFGDKQYTDKLIF. In DNA form, the CDR3 reads TGTGCCTGCGACACCGAATTCGGGGATAAACAGTACACCGATAAACTCATCTTT.

The genes are TRDV1 and TRDJ1; 10 bases match TRDD3. Germline CDR1 TSWWSYY, CDR2 QGS. This CDR3 is built from 20 residues. Trimming removed 1 base from V and 3 bases from J; junction bases left unmatched: 17. For the CDR3, the DNA is TGTGCTCTTGGGGAACCGTTACTAACCCGTACTGGGGGATTGGCCGATAAACTCATCTTT. This translates into CALGEPLLTRTGGLADKLIF.

In this sample, this clone turned up a few times. The amino acid sequence in TCRdb belongs to a much larger clone and departs from this DNA's translation at residue 13, likely a sequencing read error; the sequence shown is translated from the DNA. The chain is built from TRDV2 and TRDJ1; 13 nucleotides align to TRDD3. TCRdb offers no J gene call, so here the DNA was matched to germline to obtain one. Trimming removed 0 bases from V and 5 bases from J; junction bases left unmatched: 11. CDR3 size: 18 residues. The germline CDR1 and CDR2 sequences are GEAIGNYY and EKD. CDR3 nucleotides: TGTGCCTGTGACACCGTAATCACTGGGGGATACGAGAGGGATAAACTCATCTTT. It yields the protein CACDTVITGGYERDKLIF.

About this clone itself: The protein recorded in TCRdb matches a much larger clone and deviates from this DNA's translation at residue 3, suggesting a read error; the protein here is obtained by translating the DNA. This rearrangement joins TRDV2 to TRDJ1; D is uncertain. The CDR3 sequence is 15 residues long. CDR1 is GEAIGNYY, CDR2 EKD, per germline. The CDR3 DNA follows: TGTGCCCGTGACACAATCGAGCTGAACACCGATAAACTCATCTTT. This encodes CARDTIELNTDKLIF.

Of note for this clone: TCRdb attributes to this sequence the protein of a much larger clone, which differs from the DNA translation at residue 5; a read error is likely, and the protein displayed is translated from the DNA. The V gene is TRDV3, the J gene TRDJ1; TRDD3 matches 11 bases. CDR1 TVYSNPD and CDR2 GDNSRS come from the germline V gene (reference sequence). The CDR3 has 17 amino acids. The CDR3: CAPTSSAKYWGIGKLIF. CDR3 DNA sequence: TGTGCCCCAACCTCCTCCGCTAAGTACTGGGGGATAGGTAAACTTATCTTT. Full variable domain (missing parts from reference TRDV3 and TRDJ1): CDKVTQSSPDQTVASGSEVVLLCTYDTVYSNPDLFWYRIRPDYSFQFVFYGDNSRSEGADFTQGRFSVKHILTQKAFHLVISPVRTEDSATYYCAPTSSAKYWGIGKLIFGKGTRVTVEP.

The chain employs TRDV2 and TRDJ1; 8 bases are shared with TRDD3. The germline V gene encodes CDR1 GEAIGNYY and CDR2 EKD. CDR3 length equals 16 residues. Trimming cost V 8 bases and J 0 bases; bases outside gene matches: 13. In DNA form, the CDR3 reads TGTGCCTTTCTACTGGGGGCCACGACGTACACCGATAAACTCATCTTT. Residues: CAFLLGATTYTDKLIF.

On this clone itself: The translation of this DNA and the TCRdb protein of a much larger clone differ at residue 11, probably owing to a read error; the protein shown here is translated from the DNA. The chain is built from TRDV2 and TRDJ1; D is unclear. This CDR3 has 20 residues. The germline V and J ends were trimmed by 0 bases and 3 bases, with 28 bases remaining between them. Germline loops: CDR1 GEAIGNYY, CDR2 EKD. CDR3 loop: CACDTVGPGTPQDGSDKLIF. CDR3 DNA: TGTGCCTGTGACACCGTAGGACCGGGTACACCTCAAGATGGTTCCGATAAACTCATCTTT.

A word on this clone: With only one base between it and a far larger clone, this is likely a read error. Other DNA variants within this sample encode the same CDR3. The chain uses TRAV36/DV7 and TRDJ1; 8 bases are shared with TRDD3. The length of the CDR3 is 15 residues. Germline V gene data show CDR1 as VTNFRS and CDR2 as LTSSGIE (reference sequence). J gave up 3 bases and V 3 bases, and 10 bases lay outside the gene matches. The CDR3 reads CAVVYWGPRPDKLIF. CDR3 DNA sequence: TGTGCTGTGGTATACTGGGGGCCTCGTCCCGATAAACTCATCTTT.

This clone was seen many times. A far larger clone is just one base off, so this is likely a read error. The chain is built from TRDV3 and TRDJ1; TRDD3 aligns across 10 bases. Per the germline V gene, CDR1 is TVYSNPD and CDR2 is GDNSRS (reference sequence). This CDR3 is built from 16 residues. For the CDR3, the DNA is TGTGCCTTTAGTCCTAGCTGGGGGATATACTCCGATAAACCCATCTTT. Its protein is CAFSPSWGIYSDKPIF.

Comment on this clone: A far bigger clonotype differs at one base, so this is likely a read error. Other nucleotide sequences in the sample specify the same CDR3. The chain combines TRDV3 with TRDJ1; TRDD3 matches at 7 bases. Trimming removed 5 bases from V and 3 bases from J; junction bases left unmatched: 15. The germline CDR1 and CDR2 sequences are TVYSNPD and GDNSRS (reference sequence). The CDR3 covers 15 residues. DNA for the CDR3: TGTGCCCTCGTCGGTACGGGGGGATTGTCCGATAAACTCATCTTT. This translates into CALVGTGGLSDKLIF.

About this clone itself: The mismatch at residue 6 between this DNA's translation and the TCRdb protein of a much larger clone likely reflects a read error; the protein shown is translated from the DNA. V and J are TRDV2 and TRDJ1; D is perhaps TRDD3 (5 bases). This CDR3 has 19 residues. The germline V gene encodes CDR1 GEAIGNYY and CDR2 EKD. The V end was cut by 0 bases, the J end by 0 bases, with 22 bases between. For the CDR3, the DNA is TGTGCCTGTGACACCGCGGAAAGAAGGGGGCCAGAGTACACCGATAAACTCATCTTT. Protein: CACDTAERRGPEYTDKLIF.

This clone qualifies as medium-sized. This sequence is one base from a far larger clone and is likely a read error. V gene TRDV2 combines with J gene TRDJ1, with a tentative D call TRDD3 (5 bases). The CDR3 consists of 17 residues. Germline V lookup: CDR1 GEAIGNYY, CDR2 EKD. CDR3 nucleotide sequence: TGTGCCTGTGGCACCTTAGGAGTAGCGGGGGACACCGATAAACTCATCTTT. Amino acids: CACGTLGVAGDTDKLIF.

This clone was observed a handful of times. This likely reflects a read error, since a far larger clone is one base away. Other DNA sequences of this sample code for an identical CDR3. The chain combines TRDV1 with TRDJ1; 13 bases align to TRDD3. Germline V CDR1 and CDR2: TSWWSYY, QGS. The CDR3 extends over 25 amino acids. CDR3 sequence: CALGEPLLTRTGGYAKKLYTDKLIF. In nucleotides, the CDR3 is TGTGCTCTTGGAGAACCGTTACTAACCCGTACTGGGGGATACGCGAAGAAGCTCTACACCGATAAACTCATCTTT.

On this clone itself: The translation of this DNA and the TCRdb protein of a much larger clone differ at residue 21, probably owing to a read error; the protein shown here is translated from the DNA. This chain connects TRDV1 to TRDJ1, with 13 bases lining up with TRDD3. Germline CDR1 and CDR2: TSWWSYY and QGS. This CDR3 has 25 residues. The CDR3, as DNA: TGTGCTCTTGGGGAACCGTTACTAACCCGTACTGGGGGATACGCGAAGAAGCTCTACACCGGTAAACTCATCTTT. Translating it yields CALGEPLLTRTGGYAKKLYTGKLIF.

In this sample, this clone turned up a few times. TCRdb pairs this DNA with a much larger clone's protein that differs at residue 7, likely a read error; the protein shown was translated from the DNA. The chain employs TRDV2 and TRDJ1; 11 bases match TRDD3. The germline CDR1 and CDR2 sequences are GEAIGNYY and EKD. The CDR3 has 18 amino acids. The ends lost 0 bases at V and 0 bases at J; junction bases unmatched: 8. The DNA for the CDR3 is TGTGCCTGTGACACCGTGGATACTGGGGGATATTACACCGATAAACTCATCTTT. It translates to CACDTVDTGGYYTDKLIF.

There are many counts of this clone. This likely stems from a read error, as it lies one base from a far larger clone. In the same sample, other DNA sequences code for this CDR3. This rearrangement joins TRDV2 to TRDJ1; D remains unclear. CDR3 size: 19 residues. Germline V gene sequence: CDR1 GEAIGNYY, CDR2 EKD. CDR3 sequence reads: CACDTIPQAGSGYTDKLIF. CDR3 sequence (DNA): TGTGCCTGCGACACCATACCCCAGGCGGGAAGCGGGTACACCGATAAACTCATCTTT.

By share of the sample, this clone is large (0.1 to 1%). The same CDR3 can be traced to other DNA sequences in this sample. The chain combines TRDV1 with TRDJ1; 9 bases align to TRDD2. Germline values: CDR1 TSWWSYY, CDR2 QGS. The CDR3 contains 21 residues. Trimming cost V 4 bases and J 0 bases; bases outside gene matches: 21. CDR3 sequence: CALGGSFLPLGPSPYTDKLIF. CDR3 bases: TGTGCTCTTGGGGGCTCCTTCCTACCACTGGGCCCCTCCCCGTACACCGATAAACTCATCTTT.

This clone was counted a few times. The protein TCRdb gives is from a much larger clone and does not agree with this DNA's translation at residue 15, likely a read error; the protein shown here comes from the DNA. In DNA, the CDR3 is TGTGCCTGTGACACCGTAATCACTGGGGGATACGAGAGTGATAGACTCATCTTT. Translated, it gives CACDTVITGGYESDRLIF. The V and J genes are TRDV2 and TRDJ1, with 13 nucleotides matching TRDD3. This CDR3 spans 18 amino acids. CDR1 is GEAIGNYY and CDR2 is EKD in the germline V gene.

Points on this clone: A far larger clone is one nucleotide away, so this likely arose from a read error. CDR3 DNA: TGTGCTCTTGGGGAACTAACCTTGGTCCTACTTAAATCCCTTGAGGGATATGGGACCGATAAACTCATCTTT. Amino acid sequence: CALGELTLVLLKSLEGYGTDKLIF. The chain recombines TRDV1 with TRDJ1; D may be TRDD2 or TRDD3 (6 bases each). This CDR3 spans 24 amino acids. The germline V gene encodes CDR1 TSWWSYY and CDR2 QGS. The V end lost 0 bases, the J end lost 2 bases, and 37 bases lay between the germline ends.